The sequence of this T cell receptor beta chain was determined in a study of blood T cell repertoires in COVID-19 (dated by TCRdb to the early 2020s). A note on the overall study: The collaborator samples originated in the United States, Italy and Spain and spanned the acute and convalescent phases of COVID-19. The material from the prospective study consisted of cDNA or gDNA derived from T cells, B-cell-depleted T cells, or PBMCs. Deeply sampled blood TCRbeta repertoires from subjects exposed to, actively infected with, or recovered from COVID-19 were included in the dataset. A freely available public database, intended as a resource for researchers studying the immune response to SARS-CoV-2, is where the repertoires were released. Samples came from the ongoing ImmuneRACE study (first 160 participants) plus 1,254 subjects from 6 global collaborators. The sample metadata nearly always contained a de-identified subject ID, COVID-19 status, age in years and sex. Where HLA class I and class II types were available, the types were taken from metadata supplied by the sample provider, not from assay-based typing.

Collaborating institutions collected whole blood in K2EDTA tubes following their own protocols. For TCRbeta analysis, collaborators shipped samples as frozen whole blood, isolated PBMCs, or DNA extracted from either of those sample types. The CDR3 goes from the cysteine to the phenylalanine over 17 residues. Of the read, only the CDR3 DNA is kept; its 51 bases are in frame from base 1. For this chain, trimming is 3 bases at the V end and 4 bases at the J end, and the number of junction bases without a gene match is 7. CDR1 and CDR2 (SGHTA, FQGNSA) derive from the germline V gene. This clone was picked up many times. Which antigen it targets is not known. Base qualities are not recorded, but no much larger clone differs from it by a single base. The full study reports these points: Clinical and demographic metadata were provided uncurated, with the amount varying by source and participant.

TCRbeta CDR3 regions were amplified from genomic DNA by means of the immunoSEQ Assay, a bias-controlled multiplex PCR. Under the source paper's analysis protocol: The number of nucleated cells in each sample was estimated by amplification of reference gene primers within the assay. Sequence reads were collapsed and filtered to measure the absolute abundance of every unique TCRbeta CDR3 rearrangement. For each sample, productive Simpson clonality was calculated as the square root of Simpson's diversity index across productive rearrangements. In its TCRdb copy, this immuneACCESS table keeps in-frame sequences only and misses some clones. Where compared with another copy, unresolved V genes explain less than half of these, and the others have no known cause. V and J calls and clone size are copied from that table; D and trimming were computed from the DNA. The sample table shows about 110,000 clones, and around 80% are seen once. The ten largest clonotypes hold roughly 13% of the sample.

The chain uses TRBV7-2 and TRBJ2-1; 12 bases in the junction line up with TRBD2. Sequencing was performed on peripheral blood. The TCR originated in an older woman with acute or convalescent COVID-19. The CDR3 protein is CASSFLAGGPGYNEQFF. The DNA reads as follows: TGTGCCAGCAGCTTTCTAGCGGGGGGGCCAGGGTACAATGAGCAGTTCTTC.